Listed here are 27 T cell receptor beta chains from one sample, sequenced in a study of blood T cell repertoires in COVID-19. TCRdb's copy holds only in-frame clones and misses some; the assay was immunoSEQ multiplex PCR. The sample includes 74,000 or so clones, over 75% seen only once; the top ten take less than 2.5%. Sequenced sample: peripheral blood. The receptors originated from a human donor in a cohort sampled during active COVID-19.

The genes are TRBV6-5 and TRBJ1-4; D is perhaps TRBD1 (6 bases). The CDR3 covers 15 residues. The germline CDR1 and CDR2 sequences are MNHEY and SVGAGI. The V end was cut by 6 bases, the J end by 5 bases, with 16 bases between. CDR3 residues: CASRSQGFENEKLFF. CDR3 DNA sequence: TGTGCCAGCAGATCCCAGGGGTTTGAAAATGAAAAACTGTTTTTT.

The DNA of the CDR3 is TGTGCCACCTCGACTAGCGCCAACACCGGGGAGCTGTTTTTT. This sequence encodes CATSTSANTGELFF. J is TRBJ2-2 and V is TRBV6-5, with 8 positions matching TRBD2. Germline V gene sequence: CDR1 MNHEY, CDR2 SVGAGI. V shed 10 bases and J 2 bases; nucleotides not matched to a gene: 6. The CDR3 sequence is 14 residues long.

In its sample, this clone was seen once. The V gene is TRBV5-8, the J gene TRBJ2-1; D unclear. Germline V gene data show CDR1 as SGHTS and CDR2 as YDEGEE. This CDR3 spans 15 amino acids. Trimming removed 0 bases at V and 4 bases at J, with 11 bases between. This CDR3 is CASSLGSASYNEQFF. The CDR3 nucleotides read TGTGCCAGCAGCTTGGGGTCCGCTAGTTACAATGAGCAGTTCTTC.

The chain has TRBV18 and TRBJ1-2, with TRBD1 matching over 9 bases. J lost 7 bases, V lost 6 bases, and 9 bases had no gene match. From germline, CDR1 is KGHSH and CDR2 LQKENI. The CDR3 spans 14 residues. The CDR3 DNA sequence: TGTGCCAGCTCGGACGAGGACAGGGGTGGTGGCTACACCTTC. Protein product: CASSDEDRGGGYTF.

This chain uses TRBV2 with TRBJ2-2, with D uncertain. The CDR3 is made up of 12 amino acids. Trimming left V 7 bases short and J 5 bases short, with 8 bases between. Germline assignment: CDR1 SNHLY and CDR2 FYNNEI. The CDR3 loop is CASTLETGELFF. CDR3 nucleotide sequence: TGTGCCAGCACCCTCGAGACCGGGGAGCTGTTTTTT.

V is TRBV9 and J is TRBJ2-1; no firm D call. This CDR3 has 17 amino acids. Germline V gives CDR1 SGDLS, CDR2 YYNGEE. V lost 0 bases and J lost 2, with 15 bases in between. CDR3 protein: CASSVALTSLPYNEQFF. The CDR3 bases are TGTGCCAGCAGCGTAGCTCTGACTTCCCTCCCCTACAATGAGCAGTTCTTC.

CDR3 in DNA: TGTGCCAGCAGCTCGCCGGAGCAGGGGGGTAACTATGGCTACACCTTC. It is translated as CASSSPEQGGNYGYTF. This rearrangement joins TRBV7-9 to TRBJ1-2; TRBD1 matches at 7 bases. From germline, CDR1 is SEHNR and CDR2 FQNEAQ (reference sequence). CDR3 length: 16 amino acids. The V gene end was trimmed by 4 bases and the J gene end by 1 base; junction bases not matched to a gene: 9.

The chain uses TRBV18 and TRBJ1-1; 7 bases are shared with TRBD1. V shed 3 bases, J shed 1 base, and the junction held 2 bases outside the gene matches. The germline V gene has CDR1 KGHSH and CDR2 LQKENI. The CDR3 spans 14 residues. CDR3 amino acids: CASSPGQQNTEAFF. CDR3 DNA sequence: TGTGCCAGCTCACCGGGACAGCAGAACACTGAAGCTTTCTTT.

The CDR3 sequence: CASSLLLGRVAFF. The CDR3 DNA reads as TGTGCCAGCAGCCTCCTCTTGGGCAGGGTTGCTTTCTTT. The chain combines TRBV14 with TRBJ1-1; D possibly corresponds to TRBD1 (5 bases). This CDR3 comprises 13 residues. Trimming removed 4 bases from V and 11 bases from J, with 17 bases in between. Germline-derived CDR1 and CDR2 are SGHDN and FVKESK.

V usage is TRBV2 and J usage is TRBJ1-1; TRBD1 might be the D (6 bases). CDR1 is SNHLY and CDR2 is FYNNEI in the germline V gene. The V gene lost 6 bases and the J gene lost 5 bases, with 13 bases spanning the gap. The CDR3 is 13 residues long. The CDR3 DNA sequence: TGTGCCAGCAGAGGGGGAGGGAGGACTGAAGCTTTCTTT. This gives the protein CASRGGGRTEAFF.

The chain joins TRBV7-3 to TRBJ2-1, with D possibly being TRBD2 (6 bases). The CDR3 has 15 amino acids. Germline CDR1 reads SGHTA; CDR2 reads FQGTGA. V lost 5 bases and J lost 0, with 11 bases in between. CDR3 in amino acids: CASSAARGSYNEQFF. CDR3 bases: TGTGCCAGCAGCGCGGCGCGGGGCTCCTACAATGAGCAGTTCTTC. Full variable domain (rest looked up from reference TRBV7-3 and TRBJ2-1): GAGVSQTPSNKVTEKGKYVELRCDPISGHTALYWYRQSLGQGPEFLIYFQGTGAADDSGLPNDRFFAVRPEGSVSTLKIQRTERGDSAVYLCASSAARGSYNEQFFGPGTRLTVL.

The chain joins TRBV27 to TRBJ1-6; D is perhaps TRBD1 (6 bases). V shed 4 bases and J shed 7 bases, with 8 bases lying between them. The CDR3 length is 13 residues. Germline V gene lookup returns CDR1 MNHEY and CDR2 SMNVEV (reference sequence). The CDR3 nucleotides are TGTGCCAGCAGTTGGACAGTGAATTCACCCCTCCACTTT. This gives the protein CASSWTVNSPLHF.

The chain is built from TRBV25-1 and TRBJ2-5, with 7 bases identical to TRBD1. V shed 4 bases and J 13 bases; nucleotides not matched to a gene: 9. From germline, CDR1 is MGHDK and CDR2 SYGVNS. There are 12 residues in the CDR3. This chain's CDR3 is CASSASDRALYF. The CDR3, as DNA: TGTGCCAGCAGTGCCTCTGACAGGGCCCTGTACTTC.

The chain links TRBV5-1 to TRBJ2-1; 7 bases match TRBD2. In germline, CDR1 is SGHRS, CDR2 YFSETQ. Trimming removed 1 base from V and 7 bases from J; junction bases left unmatched: 5. The CDR3 loop spans 14 amino acids. CDR3 sequence reads: CASSLSSGRNEQFF. Here the CDR3 DNA reads TGCGCCAGCAGCTTGTCTAGCGGTCGAAATGAGCAGTTCTTC.

DNA for the CDR3: TGTGCCAGCAGCTTAGGGGCCCTCTCGCACTATGGCTACACCTTC. Its protein product is CASSLGALSHYGYTF. The J gene is TRBJ1-2, the V gene TRBV7-9; D unresolved. CDR1 is SEHNR and CDR2 is FQNEAQ in the germline V gene (reference sequence). V was trimmed by 1 base and J by 3 bases, leaving 12 bases between them. The CDR3 runs to 15 residues.

This clone was seen once. The chain has TRBV11-2 and TRBJ1-5; 7 positions match TRBD1. The V gene end was trimmed by 3 bases and the J gene end by 3 bases; junction bases not matched to a gene: 2. Germline V CDR1 and CDR2: SGHAT, FQNNGV. The CDR3 is made up of 14 amino acids. CDR3 coding DNA: TGTGCCAGCAGCTTCGACAGGGCCAATCAGCCCCAGCATTTT. This gives the protein CASSFDRANQPQHF.

This clone has just a few counts. The rearrangement links TRBV5-1 to TRBJ1-2; D might be TRBD1 (5 bases). The CDR3 is made up of 14 amino acids. V lost 4 bases, J lost 0 bases, and 10 bases lay in between. Per germline, CDR1 SGHRS and CDR2 YFSETQ. The CDR3 protein is CASSRMTANYGYTF. The CDR3 DNA is TGCGCCAGCAGCAGGATGACAGCTAACTATGGCTACACCTTC. The full variable domain, rest sourced from reference TRBV5-1 and TRBJ1-2, is KAGVTQTPRYLIKTRGQQVTLSCSPISGHRSVSWYQQTPGQGLQFLFEYFSETQRNKGNFPGRFSGRQFSNSRSEMNVSTLELGDSALYLCASSRMTANYGYTFGSGTRLTVV.

This sequence joins TRBV13 and TRBJ1-2, with 8 positions matching TRBD1. With V trimmed by 4 bases and J by 8 bases, 9 bases remained unmatched. This CDR3 region has 14 residues. Germline V gene lookup returns CDR1 PRHDT and CDR2 FYEKMQ (reference sequence). In DNA form, the CDR3 reads TGTGCCAGCAGCTCCCAAACAGGGGGTTACGGCTACACCTTC. Protein product: CASSSQTGGYGYTF. Looking up the rest from reference TRBV13 and TRBJ1-2 gives the full variable domain: AAGVIQSPRHLIKEKRETATLKCYPIPRHDTVYWYQQGPGQDPQFLISFYEKMQSDKGSIPDRFSAQQFSDYHSELNMSSLELGDSALYFCASSSQTGGYGYTFGSGTRLTVV.

V usage is TRBV5-5 and J usage is TRBJ2-1; unclear D gene. V shed 6 bases and J shed 4 bases, with 11 bases lying between them. CDR1 SGHKS and CDR2 YYEKEE come from the germline V gene (reference sequence). The CDR3 consists of 13 residues. In DNA, the CDR3 is TGTGCCAGCATCCTCCGCGCATACAATGAGCAGTTCTTC. It specifies CASILRAYNEQFF.

V is TRBV28 and J is TRBJ2-5; no firm D call. Germline lookup yields CDR1 MDHEN and CDR2 SYDVKM. V was shortened by 4 bases and J by 2 bases, with 11 bases between the two germline ends. CDR3 length: 14 amino acids. The CDR3 here is CASSSASLQETQYF. CDR3 nucleotide sequence: TGTGCCAGCAGTTCAGCGTCCTTACAAGAGACCCAGTACTTC.

The chain links TRBV13 to TRBJ1-2, with 9 bases fitting TRBD1. The length of the CDR3 is 15 residues. Germline lookup yields CDR1 PRHDT and CDR2 FYEKMQ (reference sequence). The V and J ends lost 3 bases and 2 bases, in that order; junction bases with no gene match: 4. For the CDR3, the DNA is TGTGCCAGCAGCTTCCGGGACAGGGCCAACTATGGCTACACCTTC. The encoded protein is CASSFRDRANYGYTF.

J is TRBJ2-5 and V is TRBV4-1; TRBD1 might be the D (5 bases). Trimming took off 0 bases at V and 2 bases at J, with 13 bases between the two ends. CDR1 is MGHRA, CDR2 YSYEKL, per germline. CDR3 length: 16 residues. For the CDR3, the DNA is TGCGCCAGCAGCCAAGAATTTAAGGGGTGGCAAGAGACCCAGTACTTC. Translation gives CASSQEFKGWQETQYF.

The chain is built from TRBV5-1 and TRBJ1-3, with 8 bases matching TRBD1. V trimming: 2 bases; J trimming: 4 bases; junction bases outside the gene matches: 8. The CDR3 has 16 amino acids. Germline V gives CDR1 SGHRS, CDR2 YFSETQ. Here the CDR3 DNA reads TGCGCCAGCAGCTTCGCCGGGACAGGTTACGGAAACACCATATATTTT. It is translated as CASSFAGTGYGNTIYF.

The CDR3 protein is CAWSRGNSPLHF. DNA of the CDR3: TGTGCCTGGTCCAGGGGAAATTCACCCCTCCACTTT. The genes are TRBV30 and TRBJ1-6; weak D call: TRBD1 (6 bases). Germline CDR1 and CDR2: GTSNPN and SVGIG (reference sequence). Trimming shortened V by 5 bases and J by 7 bases, and 9 bases separated the two germline ends. This CDR3 is 12 amino acids long.

The chain employs TRBV6-5 and TRBJ1-6; 7 bases map to TRBD1. Looked up from germline, CDR1 is MNHEY and CDR2 is SVGAGI. J gave up 10 bases and V 6 bases, and 12 bases lay outside the gene matches. The CDR3 sequence is 15 residues long. The CDR3 here is CASRPGDSESSPLHF. As DNA, the CDR3 is TGTGCCAGCAGACCCGGGGACAGTGAGAGCTCACCCCTCCACTTT.

V is TRBV7-2 and J is TRBJ1-2; perhaps TRBD1 as D (6 bases). CDR3 length equals 13 residues. The V end was cut by 5 bases, the J end by 4 bases, with 11 bases between. CDR1 and CDR2 from the germline V gene are SGHTA and FQGNSA. The CDR3 DNA follows: TGTGCCAGCAGCCTACAGGGAATCTATGGCTACACCTTC. This translates into CASSLQGIYGYTF.

This clone appeared a single time. This chain links TRBV5-1 with TRBJ2-2; 7 nucleotides align to TRBD1. The CDR3 spans 15 residues. Germline-derived CDR1 and CDR2 are SGHRS and YFSETQ. V trimming: 6 bases; J trimming: 4 bases; junction bases outside the gene matches: 9. The CDR3, as DNA: TGCGCCAGCATCAGGGGGACCGGCGGCACCGGGGAGCTGTTTTTT. Protein sequence: CASIRGTGGTGELFF. Full variable domain (remainder filled in from reference TRBV5-1 and TRBJ2-2): KAGVTQTPRYLIKTRGQQVTLSCSPISGHRSVSWYQQTPGQGLQFLFEYFSETQRNKGNFPGRFSGRQFSNSRSEMNVSTLELGDSALYLCASIRGTGGTGELFFGEGSRLTVL.